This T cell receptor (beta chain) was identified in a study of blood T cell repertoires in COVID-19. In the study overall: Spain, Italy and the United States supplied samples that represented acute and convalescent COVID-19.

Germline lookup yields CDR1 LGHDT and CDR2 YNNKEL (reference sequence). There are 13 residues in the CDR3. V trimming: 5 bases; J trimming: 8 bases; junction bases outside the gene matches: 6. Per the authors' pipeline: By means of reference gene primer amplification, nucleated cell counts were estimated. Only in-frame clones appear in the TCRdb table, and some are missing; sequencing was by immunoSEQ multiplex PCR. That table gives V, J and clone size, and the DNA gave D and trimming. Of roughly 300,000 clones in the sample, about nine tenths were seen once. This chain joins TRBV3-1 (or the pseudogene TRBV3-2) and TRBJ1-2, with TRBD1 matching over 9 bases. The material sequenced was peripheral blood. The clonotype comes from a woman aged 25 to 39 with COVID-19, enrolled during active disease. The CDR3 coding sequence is TGTGCCAGCAGCGGACAGGGGCAGGGGGGCTACACCTTC. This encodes CASSGQGQGGYTF.